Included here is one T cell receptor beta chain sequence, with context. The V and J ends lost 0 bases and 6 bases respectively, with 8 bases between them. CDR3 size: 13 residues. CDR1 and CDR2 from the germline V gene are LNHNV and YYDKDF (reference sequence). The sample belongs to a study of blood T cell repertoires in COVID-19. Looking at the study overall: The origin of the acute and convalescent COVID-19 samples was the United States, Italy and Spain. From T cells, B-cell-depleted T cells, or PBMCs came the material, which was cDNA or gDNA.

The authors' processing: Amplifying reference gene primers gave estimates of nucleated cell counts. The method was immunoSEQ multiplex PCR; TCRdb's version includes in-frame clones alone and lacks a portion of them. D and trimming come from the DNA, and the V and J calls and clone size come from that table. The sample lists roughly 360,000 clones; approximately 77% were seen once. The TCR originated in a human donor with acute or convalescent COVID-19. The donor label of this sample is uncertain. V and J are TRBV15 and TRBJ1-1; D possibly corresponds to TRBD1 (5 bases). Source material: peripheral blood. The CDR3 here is CATSRDRGAEAFF. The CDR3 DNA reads TGTGCCACCAGCAGAGATCGGGGGGCTGAAGCTTTCTTT.